The next 16 T cell receptor beta chains were all read from a single sample in a study of a mutant IDH1 vaccine in newly diagnosed glioma. Only in-frame clones appear in the TCRdb table, and some are missing; sequencing was by immunoSEQ multiplex PCR. This sample has tens of thousands of clones, with roughly 79% found just once. These receptors are not linked to any known antigen. Time point noted: week 5, during vaccination. Each dose of the vaccine consisted of 300 ug of mutant IDH1 20-mer peptide, with topical imiquimod. This specimen was PBMCs, taken from a glioma patient whose treatment included an IDH1 peptide vaccine. All receptors derive from a man aged 50-59 years with glioma.

This rearrangement joins TRBV4-3 to TRBJ2-1; possibly TRBD2 for D (7 bases). V was shortened by 0 bases and J by 6 bases, with 18 bases between the two germline ends. The length of the CDR3 is 17 residues. Germline V lookup: CDR1 LGHNA, CDR2 YSLEER. CDR3 sequence (DNA): TGCGCCAGCAGCCAAGATAGTGCCGGGGGGCACGCCAATGAGCAGTTCTTC. This sequence encodes CASSQDSAGGHANEQFF.

The rearrangement joins TRBV11-3 to TRBJ2-1; no firm D call. V lost 5 bases and J 6 bases, leaving 11 bases between the germline ends. Per germline, CDR1 SGHNT and CDR2 YENEEA. This CDR3 comprises 13 residues. The CDR3 spells CASSQGLLNEQFF. The CDR3 nucleotides are TGTGCCAGCAGCCAAGGGTTACTCAATGAGCAGTTCTTC.

The chain carries TRBV7-9 and TRBJ2-3; 8 nucleotides align to TRBD1. The CDR3 sequence is 15 residues long. Germline V gene sequence: CDR1 SEHNR, CDR2 FQNEAQ (reference sequence). With 1 base clipped from V and 0 bases from J, the junction kept 0 bases outside the gene matches. The CDR3 reads CASSLGDRSTDTQYF. The CDR3 coding sequence is TGTGCCAGCAGCTTAGGGGACAGGAGCACAGATACGCAGTATTTT.

The chain links TRBV28 to TRBJ1-4; no clear D gene. With 5 bases removed from V and 7 bases from J, the gap between germline ends came to 8 bases. The CDR3 runs 12 residues. Looked up from germline, CDR1 is MDHEN and CDR2 is SYDVKM. The CDR3 DNA sequence: TGTGCCAGCAGTGTCGGGTTTGAAAAACTGTTTTTT. This encodes CASSVGFEKLFF.

The chain is built from TRBV5-5 and TRBJ1-2; D is perhaps TRBD1 (5 bases). With 3 bases removed from V and 4 bases from J, the gap between germline ends came to 19 bases. The CDR3 length is 16 residues. In germline, CDR1 is SGHKS, CDR2 YYEKEE (reference sequence). The CDR3 bases are TGTGCCAGCAGCTCCAATCGGCAGGGTACTTCCTATGGCTACACCTTC. Encoded protein: CASSSNRQGTSYGYTF.

This rearrangement joins TRBV2 to TRBJ2-3; 9 bases match TRBD1. Germline V CDR1 and CDR2: SNHLY, FYNNEI. The trim removed 6 bases at V and 2 bases at J, leaving 6 bases unmatched. The CDR3 is 15 residues long. The CDR3 nucleotides are TGTGCCAGCAGCCGGGACAGGGACGTCACAGATACGCAGTATTTT. Its protein product is CASSRDRDVTDTQYF.

The chain links TRBV7-2 to TRBJ1-5; D is unresolved. This CDR3 spans 13 amino acids. With 1 base removed from V and 7 bases from J, the gap between germline ends came to 8 bases. CDR1 is SGHTA, CDR2 FQGNSA, per germline. The CDR3 DNA reads TGTGCCAGCAGCTTAGAAGTGGGACAGCCCCAGCATTTT. Protein product: CASSLEVGQPQHF.

The J gene is TRBJ2-2, the V gene TRBV10-3, with TRBD1 matching over 8 bases. J lost 6 bases, V lost 3 bases, and 6 bases had no gene match. The CDR3 extends over 15 amino acids. Germline V CDR1 and CDR2: ENHRY, SYGVKD. The CDR3 here is CAISEGGTGSGELFF. The CDR3 DNA reads TGTGCCATCAGTGAAGGGGGGACAGGCTCCGGGGAGCTGTTTTTT.

Written as DNA, the CDR3 is TGTGCCAGGGACGGTGGGTATGAGCAGTTCTTC. This sequence encodes CARDGGYEQFF. V is TRBV2 and J is TRBJ2-1, with no clear D. This CDR3 is built from 11 residues. V gave up 9 bases and J gave up 8 bases, with 11 bases separating them. In germline, CDR1 is SNHLY, CDR2 FYNNEI.

J is TRBJ2-1 and V is TRBV5-1; 12 bases fit TRBD2. Germline V gene data show CDR1 as SGHRS and CDR2 as YFSETQ. The CDR3 extends over 16 amino acids. With V trimmed by 4 bases and J by 4 bases, 6 bases remained unmatched. DNA for the CDR3: TGCGCCAGCAGCCCCGCCGGGACTAGCGGGTACAATGAGCAGTTCTTC. Translation gives CASSPAGTSGYNEQFF.

The chain carries TRBV7-9 and TRBJ2-5; D gene uncertain. This CDR3 is 10 amino acids long. Germline V CDR1 and CDR2: SEHNR, FQNEAQ (reference sequence). Trimming removed 5 bases from V and 5 bases from J, with 3 bases in between. CDR3 in DNA: TGTGCCAGCAGCCTGGAGACCCAGTACTTC. This translates into CASSLETQYF.

The CDR3, as DNA: TGTGCCAGCAGCTTAGAGGAGAACACCGGGGAGCTGTTTTTT. Translating gives CASSLEENTGELFF. The chain recombines TRBV11-2 with TRBJ2-2; unclear D gene. Germline loops: CDR1 SGHAT, CDR2 FQNNGV. Trimming removed 0 bases from V and 1 base from J, with 3 bases in between. The CDR3 is 14 amino acids.

This chain joins TRBV7-8 and TRBJ1-1; 8 bases map to TRBD1. Germline V gives CDR1 SGHVS, CDR2 FQNEAQ. The ends lost 2 bases at V and 4 bases at J; junction bases unmatched: 6. The CDR3 covers 15 residues. The CDR3 DNA sequence: TGTGCCAGCAGCTTAACAGGGGGTATCAGCACTGAAGCTTTCTTT. Amino acids: CASSLTGGISTEAFF.

CDR3 sequence (DNA): TGCGCCAGCACCCCTCGGGGGACTAGCGGGATTCCCTTCCCCAATGAGCAGTTCTTC. Protein product: CASTPRGTSGIPFPNEQFF. The rearrangement joins TRBV10-1 to TRBJ2-1; 13 bases agree with TRBD2. J lost 6 bases, V lost 7 bases, and 18 bases had no gene match. CDR1 and CDR2 from the germline V gene are WNHNN and SYGVQD (reference sequence). CDR3 length equals 19 residues.

The rearrangement links TRBV5-4 to TRBJ2-7; TRBD2 might be the D (5 bases). Germline loops: CDR1 SGHNT, CDR2 YYREEE (reference sequence). V lost 0 bases, J lost 2 bases, and 12 bases lay in between. The CDR3 length is 15 residues. The CDR3 sequence: CASSLGGLSTYEQYF. In DNA form, the CDR3 reads TGTGCCAGCAGCTTGGGTGGACTGTCGACCTACGAGCAGTACTTC.

V gene TRBV19 combines with J gene TRBJ2-7; possible D gene TRBD2, 7 bases. The V gene lost 7 bases and the J gene lost 6 bases, with 13 bases spanning the gap. Germline V gene data show CDR1 as LNHDA and CDR2 as SQIVND (reference sequence). The CDR3 runs 12 residues. CDR3 DNA sequence: TGTGCCAGTACTGCGGGGGCTGGCGAGCAGTACTTC. Its protein is CASTAGAGEQYF.